The 10 T cell receptor beta chains below were found in one sample sequenced in a study of blood T cell repertoires in COVID-19. Clones were read by immunoSEQ multiplex PCR, and TCRdb kept only the in-frame ones, dropping some. The data hold 120,000 or so clones, with around four fifths observed a single time. Sequencing used peripheral blood. These receptors came from a woman aged 60-70 years with acute or convalescent COVID-19.

This chain connects TRBV5-5 to TRBJ2-1; 10 positions agree with TRBD2. The CDR3 spans 12 residues. Germline lookup yields CDR1 SGHKS and CDR2 YYEKEE (reference sequence). V lost 3 bases and J lost 9; bases outside the gene matches: 0. The CDR3 nucleotides read TGTGCCAGCAGCTGGACTAGCGGTGAGCAGTTCTTC. Translated, it gives CASSWTSGEQFF.

This clone was detected once. The chain's CDR3 is CASSLWGQEGSPLHF. CDR3 in DNA: TGTGCCAGCAGTTTATGGGGACAGGAAGGATCACCCCTCCACTTT. The rearrangement links TRBV27 to TRBJ1-6; TRBD1 agrees at 8 bases. Trimming removed 1 base from V and 10 bases from J; junction bases left unmatched: 6. The CDR3 consists of 15 residues. Germline CDR1 is MNHEY and CDR2 is SMNVEV (reference sequence).

The chain employs TRBV30 and TRBJ1-2; tentative D call: TRBD1 (5 bases). CDR3 length: 14 amino acids. The germline gives CDR1 GTSNPN, CDR2 SVGIG (reference sequence). CDR3 region: CAESGGNGGYGYTF. CDR3 in DNA: TGTGCGGAATCGGGGGGGAATGGGGGCTATGGCTACACCTTC.

In this sample, this clone turned up once. The chain links TRBV6-2 or TRBV6-3 to TRBJ1-5, with 7 bases matching TRBD1. Germline V gene data show CDR1 as MNHEY and CDR2 as SVGEGT. V gave up 6 bases and J gave up 7 bases; unmatched junction bases: 9. The CDR3 runs 14 residues. The CDR3 DNA reads TGTGCCAGCAGCCCCGGGACAGCCTGGCAGCCCCAGCATTTT. It is translated as CASSPGTAWQPQHF.

The chain links TRBV7-2 to TRBJ2-3, with 7 nucleotides matching TRBD2. Trimming removed 5 bases from V and 6 bases from J; junction bases left unmatched: 17. The CDR3 loop spans 17 amino acids. Germline V CDR1 and CDR2: SGHTA, FQGNSA. The CDR3 sequence: CASSLLSTSDDADTQYF. In nucleotides, the CDR3 is TGTGCCAGCAGCCTCCTTAGTACTAGCGATGATGCGGATACGCAGTATTTT.

The chain uses TRBV5-1 and TRBJ2-4; D unclear. V lost 0 bases, J lost 8 bases, and 18 bases lay in between. Germline V gene data show CDR1 as SGHRS and CDR2 as YFSETQ. This CDR3 comprises 16 residues. In nucleotides, the CDR3 is TGCGCCAGCAGCTTGGCCCTAGGCCAAGGATCTGACATTCAGTACTTC. Encoded protein: CASSLALGQGSDIQYF.

This chain links TRBV12-3 or TRBV12-4 with TRBJ1-2; D gene uncertain. Trimming took 6 bases from V and 5 from J, leaving 10 bases between them. The CDR3 runs to 12 residues. CDR3 coding DNA: TGTGCCAGCAGCTACGGAGGGTATGGCTACACCTTC. This translates into CASSYGGYGYTF.

The rearrangement links TRBV6-5 to TRBJ2-1, with D maybe TRBD1 (5 bases). The CDR3 is 13 amino acids. Germline V CDR1 and CDR2: MNHEY, SVGAGI. V was shortened by 2 bases and J by 8 bases, with 10 bases between the two germline ends. CDR3 in DNA: TGTGCCAGCAGTTACGTGGACAAAGATGAGCAGTTCTTC. Protein sequence: CASSYVDKDEQFF.

This chain links TRBV7-2 with TRBJ1-5; D is possibly TRBD1 (6 bases). The V end lost 3 bases, the J end lost 5 bases, and 11 bases lay between the germline ends. The CDR3 contains 14 residues. CDR1 is SGHTA, CDR2 FQGNSA, per germline. Written as DNA, the CDR3 is TGTGCCAGCAGCTTCTTGGGGGGGCATCAGCCCCAGCATTTT. This codes for CASSFLGGHQPQHF.

This chain connects TRBV19 to TRBJ2-7; TRBD2 is a possible D gene (6 bases). Germline lookup yields CDR1 LNHDA and CDR2 SQIVND (reference sequence). CDR3 length: 16 residues. Trimming removed 3 bases from V and 2 bases from J, with 17 bases in between. For the CDR3, the DNA is TGTGCCAGTAGTATTGGAGGGGATCTGAGGACCTACGAGCAGTACTTC. It specifies CASSIGGDLRTYEQYF. Variable domain in full (rest from reference TRBV19 and TRBJ2-7): DGGITQSPKYLFRKEGQNVTLSCEQNLNHDAMYWYRQDPGQGLRLIYYSQIVNDFQKGDIAEGYSVSREKKESFPLTVTSAQKNPTAFYLCASSIGGDLRTYEQYFGPGTRLTVT.